This TCR beta chain was retrieved from a study of T-cell reconstitution after alpha-beta-depleted transplantation in children. General study findings and limits: Diversity of TCRbeta at day 60 was high in some patients, arising from surviving recipient T cells and thymic progenitors. Newly generated T cells supplied most T-cell counts and diversity one year post-transplant.

Preparation of the TCRbeta library used unique molecular identifiers. Each CDR3 protein gets one entry after TCRdb re-called the PCR reads with MiXCR. The sample holds around 300,000 distinct CDR3 sequences; almost 8% are singletons and the top ten take about 8.2%. The table lists this clonotype with many counts. What it binds is unknown. Sequenced material: peripheral blood, taken 360 days after TCRalphabeta/CD19-depleted stem cell transplant. This clonotype was sampled from a female patient aged 2-10 years who had a stem cell transplant for Fanconi anemia, so the T cells may come from the graft donor.

In nucleotides, the CDR3 is TGTGCCAGCAGTTTACGGGACAGGGGGGATTCACCCCTCCACTTT. This codes for CASSLRDRGDSPLHF. The chain is built from TRBV12-3 or TRBV12-4 and TRBJ1-6, with 11 bases matching TRBD1. V shed 2 bases, J shed 8 bases, and the junction held 2 bases outside the gene matches. The CDR3 is 15 amino acids.